The 19 T cell receptor beta chains reported below all come from one sample, sequenced in a study of radiotherapy plus CTLA-4 blockade in lung cancer. Assay: immunoSEQ multiplex PCR; the TCRdb copy retains only in-frame clones and omits some. The table lists over 60,000 clones, 87% of them singletons. This sample comprised peripheral blood, obtained from a patient treated with radiotherapy plus ipilimumab. These receptors were obtained from a human donor with non-small cell lung cancer that progressed on radiotherapy plus ipilimumab.

In this sample, this clone turned up a few times. The rearrangement links TRBV7-9 to TRBJ2-7; 12 nucleotides agree with TRBD2. The CDR3 runs 16 residues. From germline, CDR1 is SEHNR and CDR2 FQNEAQ (reference sequence). V shed 4 bases and J 5 bases; nucleotides not matched to a gene: 9. DNA for the CDR3: TGTGCCAGCAGCTCGACCCGGACTAGCGGGACACACGAGCAGTACTTC. Encoded protein: CASSSTRTSGTHEQYF.

This chain joins TRBV6-5 and TRBJ1-5; D not certain. The CDR3 extends over 14 amino acids. V was pared by 2 bases and J by 1 base, with 6 bases between. Germline CDR1 and CDR2: MNHEY and SVGAGI. CDR3 DNA sequence: TGTGCCAGCAGTTACCGCACAAGCAATCAGCCCCAGCATTTT. Translating it yields CASSYRTSNQPQHF.

The rearrangement links TRBV9 to TRBJ2-1, with no clear D. The CDR3 length is 13 residues. The ends were cut back, 0 bases at V and 4 bases at J, with 5 bases in the middle. The germline V gene encodes CDR1 SGDLS and CDR2 YYNGEE. This CDR3 reads CASSVDLYNEQFF. In nucleotides, the CDR3 is TGTGCCAGCAGCGTAGATCTATACAATGAGCAGTTCTTC.

The chain has TRBV5-4 and TRBJ2-7, with 7 nucleotides matching TRBD2. Per germline, CDR1 SGHNT and CDR2 YYREEE (reference sequence). The V gene end was trimmed by 3 bases and the J gene end by 3 bases; junction bases not matched to a gene: 12. This CDR3 region has 16 residues. The CDR3 reads CASSSRTGGPSYEQYF. CDR3 nucleotide sequence: TGTGCCAGCAGCTCACGTACGGGAGGCCCTAGCTACGAGCAGTACTTC.

The chain employs TRBV11-3 and TRBJ2-7; 9 bases fit TRBD1. V trimming: 4 bases; J trimming: 3 bases; junction bases outside the gene matches: 10. There are 16 residues in the CDR3. Per the germline V gene, CDR1 is SGHNT and CDR2 is YENEEA. As DNA, the CDR3 is TGTGCCAGCAGCTCCGGACAGACAGGGGGGCTCTACGAGCAGTACTTC. Translated: CASSSGQTGGLYEQYF. The variable domain in full, completed from reference TRBV11-3 and TRBJ2-7, reads EAGVVQSPRYKIIEKKQPVAFWCNPISGHNTLYWYLQNLGQGPELLIRYENEEAVDDSQLPKDRFSAERLKGVDSTLKIQPAELGDSAVYLCASSSGQTGGLYEQYFGPGTRLTVT.

The chain links TRBV27 to TRBJ1-1; D remains unclear. The CDR3 spans 13 residues. V shed 3 bases and J shed 4 bases, with 9 bases lying between them. Germline CDR1 and CDR2: MNHEY and SMNVEV (reference sequence). The CDR3 nucleotides are TGTGCCAGCAGTTTCGTTCGGGGCACTGAAGCTTTCTTT. Translation: CASSFVRGTEAFF.

V gene TRBV6-6 combines with J gene TRBJ1-1; D is unresolved. Per the germline V gene, CDR1 is MNHNY and CDR2 is SVGAGI (reference sequence). The V and J ends lost 4 bases and 1 base respectively, with 7 bases between them. This CDR3 has 13 residues. The CDR3 bases are TGTGCCAGCAGTTTTAGACAGAACACTGAAGCTTTCTTT. It encodes CASSFRQNTEAFF.

The chain links TRBV6-5 to TRBJ1-4; 8 bases map to TRBD1. Germline-derived CDR1 and CDR2 are MNHEY and SVGAGI. With 2 bases clipped from V and 8 bases from J, the junction kept 7 bases outside the gene matches. The CDR3 totals 15 residues. The CDR3 nucleotides are TGTGCCAGCAGTTACAGGAGACAGGGGCCAGAAAAACTGTTTTTT. Encoded protein: CASSYRRQGPEKLFF.

The V gene is TRBV5-4, the J gene TRBJ2-6, with 10 bases identical to TRBD1. This CDR3 is built from 16 residues. Germline values: CDR1 SGHNT, CDR2 YYREEE (reference sequence). Trimming cost V 5 bases and J 3 bases; bases outside gene matches: 5. CDR3 in amino acids: CASRPGQGYGANVLTF. The CDR3 DNA is TGTGCCAGCAGGCCGGGACAGGGGTATGGGGCCAACGTCCTGACTTTC.

The V call is TRBV9, the J call TRBJ2-1, with 14 bases lining up with TRBD2. Germline-derived CDR1 and CDR2 are SGDLS and YYNGEE. The V gene end was trimmed by 4 bases and the J gene end by 6 bases; junction bases not matched to a gene: 6. This CDR3 contains 16 residues. The CDR3 loop is CASSTWTSGRLNEQFF. CDR3 coding DNA: TGTGCCAGCAGCACCTGGACTAGCGGGAGGCTCAATGAGCAGTTCTTC.

This rearrangement joins TRBV5-4 to TRBJ1-1; 9 bases line up with TRBD1. Trimming removed 3 bases from V and 8 bases from J; junction bases left unmatched: 2. This CDR3 comprises 12 residues. Germline assignment: CDR1 SGHNT and CDR2 YYREEE (reference sequence). Written as DNA, the CDR3 is TGTGCCAGCAGCTGGGGACAGGGAGAAGCTTTCTTT. Translating it yields CASSWGQGEAFF.

The rearrangement joins TRBV28 to TRBJ1-2, with TRBD1 as a possible D gene (6 bases). Trimming took off 6 bases at V and 2 bases at J, with 10 bases between the two ends. CDR3 length: 13 amino acids. Looked up from germline, CDR1 is MDHEN and CDR2 is SYDVKM. As DNA, the CDR3 is TGTGCCAGCAGAACGACAGGAAACTATGGCTACACCTTC. Translation gives CASRTTGNYGYTF.

V gene TRBV27 combines with J gene TRBJ1-2; 10 nucleotides line up with TRBD1. The trim removed 7 bases at V and 8 bases at J, leaving 7 bases unmatched. CDR3 size: 13 residues. Germline V CDR1 and CDR2: MNHEY, SMNVEV (reference sequence). The CDR3 loop is CASKRTGGQGYTF. The CDR3 DNA sequence: TGTGCCAGCAAAAGGACAGGGGGTCAAGGCTACACCTTC.

The V gene is TRBV2, the J gene TRBJ2-7, with no clear D. Germline CDR1 and CDR2: SNHLY and FYNNEI. Trimming took 6 bases from V and 4 from J, leaving 10 bases between them. CDR3 length equals 12 residues. CDR3 region: CASSADQYEQYV. DNA of the CDR3: TGTGCCAGCAGCGCGGACCAATACGAGCAGTACGTC.

Worth noting for this clone: The CDR3 end shows no conserved phenylalanine or tryptophan, and so a read error is likely. The DNA of the CDR3 is TGTGCCAGCAGCCTCCCAGGGGTTGATTCCGGCTACACCCTC. Amino acid sequence: CASSLPGVDSGYTL. This chain joins TRBV7-8 and TRBJ1-2; possibly TRBD1 for D (6 bases). The CDR3 extends over 14 amino acids. Germline V gene data show CDR1 as SGHVS and CDR2 as FQNEAQ. The germline V and J ends were trimmed by 5 bases and 8 bases, with 18 bases remaining between them.

V gene TRBV11-3 combines with J gene TRBJ2-1; 9 bases fit TRBD2. This CDR3 is built from 15 residues. The germline CDR1 and CDR2 sequences are SGHNT and YENEEA. J gave up 8 bases and V 4 bases, and 9 bases lay outside the gene matches. This chain's CDR3 is CASSSPGLALDEQFF. Here the CDR3 DNA reads TGTGCCAGCAGCTCCCCGGGACTAGCTTTGGATGAGCAGTTCTTC.

The CDR3 bases are TGTGCCAGCGACCCCGGCGGGCGAGAGACCCAGTACTTC. Translating gives CASDPGGRETQYF. The chain uses TRBV6-1 and TRBJ2-5; tentative D call: TRBD2 (5 bases). The V and J ends lost 8 bases and 4 bases respectively, with 14 bases between them. Germline loops: CDR1 MNHNS, CDR2 SASEGT. This CDR3 comprises 13 residues.

This chain uses TRBV15 with TRBJ2-1, with D possibly matching TRBD2 (6 bases). The V gene lost 0 bases and the J gene lost 2 bases, with 11 bases spanning the gap. Per germline, CDR1 LNHNV and CDR2 YYDKDF (reference sequence). The CDR3 sequence is 16 residues long. CDR3 sequence: CATSRDPGAPYNEQFF. Written as DNA, the CDR3 is TGTGCCACCAGCAGAGATCCGGGAGCCCCCTACAATGAGCAGTTCTTC.

V usage is TRBV2 and J usage is TRBJ1-5; 9 positions agree with TRBD1. Germline V gene sequence: CDR1 SNHLY, CDR2 FYNNEI. The CDR3 is made up of 14 amino acids. Trimming at V came to 5 bases and at J to 5 bases, leaving 4 bases not matched to a gene. The CDR3 is CASSPGTGYQPQHF. The CDR3 DNA reads as TGTGCCAGCAGTCCCGGGACAGGGTATCAGCCCCAGCATTTT.